Here is one TCR beta chain with its context. The junction departs from the called germline gene at one end, perhaps through a read error. The sample contains more than one DNA sequence encoding this CDR3. This record belongs to a study of blood T cell repertoires in COVID-19. Across the whole study: From the United States, Italy and Spain came samples of acute and convalescent COVID-19. PBMCs, B-cell-depleted T cells, or T cells were the source of the cDNA or gDNA that made up the material.

Germline V lookup: CDR1 SGHRS, CDR2 YFSETQ. CDR3 size: 13 residues. In the original analysis: Estimates of nucleated cell counts were drawn from the amplification of reference gene primers. Sequencing used immunoSEQ multiplex PCR; TCRdb keeps in-frame clones, though not all of them. V, J and clone size were drawn from that table, and D and trimming were deduced from the DNA. In the table there are about 110,000 clones, roughly four fifths of which are singletons. Sequencing was performed on peripheral blood. V usage is TRBV5-1 and J usage is TRBJ1-2; D is ambiguous. The sequence came from a woman in her sixties with acute or convalescent COVID-19. The CDR3 nucleotides are TGCGCCAGCAGTTTGGACGGGGACTATGGCTACACCTTC. This codes for CASSLDGDYGYTF.